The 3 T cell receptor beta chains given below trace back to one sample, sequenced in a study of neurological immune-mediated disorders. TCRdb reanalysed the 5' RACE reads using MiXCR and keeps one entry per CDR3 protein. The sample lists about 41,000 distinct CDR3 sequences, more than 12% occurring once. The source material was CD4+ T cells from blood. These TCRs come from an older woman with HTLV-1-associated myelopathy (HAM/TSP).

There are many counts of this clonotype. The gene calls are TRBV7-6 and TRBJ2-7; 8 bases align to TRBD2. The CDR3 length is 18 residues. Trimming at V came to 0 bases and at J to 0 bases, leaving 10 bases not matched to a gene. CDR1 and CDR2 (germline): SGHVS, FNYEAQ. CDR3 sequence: CASSLAMVGAGASYEQYF. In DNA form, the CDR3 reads TGTGCCAGCAGCTTAGCAATGGTGGGAGCGGGGGCCTCCTACGAGCAGTACTTC.

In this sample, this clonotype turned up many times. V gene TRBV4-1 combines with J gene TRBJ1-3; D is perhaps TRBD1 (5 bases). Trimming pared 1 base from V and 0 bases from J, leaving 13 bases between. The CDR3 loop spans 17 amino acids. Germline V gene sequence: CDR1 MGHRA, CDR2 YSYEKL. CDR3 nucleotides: TGCGCCAGCAGCCAAGGACCTCAGGGCGTCTCTGGAAACACCATATATTTT. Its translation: CASSQGPQGVSGNTIYF.

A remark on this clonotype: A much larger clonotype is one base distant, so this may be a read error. DNA for the CDR3: TGTGCCAGCATCCAAGATTTCCGGGGGGGCCAGACCGGGGAGCTGTTTTTT. It yields the protein CASIQDFRGGQTGELFF. The V call is TRBV3-1, the J call TRBJ2-2; TRBD2 agrees at 8 bases. CDR1 is LGHDT and CDR2 is YNNKEL in the germline V gene (reference sequence). The CDR3 is 17 residues long.